A selection of T cell receptor beta chains follows, all from one sample in a study of T cells after yellow fever vaccination. TCRdb reprocessed the 5' RACE reads via MiXCR and lists one record per CDR3 protein. The table shows around 350,000 distinct CDR3 sequences, with 9.5% to 13% occurring only once. The sample was PBMCs, taken on the day of the first yellow fever vaccination. Source of these receptors: a young man who received the YFV17D yellow fever vaccine. The CDR3 runs from the conserved cysteine through the conserved F or W. Each record gives: D gene, clone size, V gene, J gene, CDR3 protein, CDR3 DNA. A D gene is named only where the DNA matches it firmly. Size values are once, few and many counts, or a class for expanded clones, and some rows have none.

NA	NA	TRBV7-9	TRBJ2-5	CASSFPSGTQYF	TGTGCCAGCAGCTTCCCTAGTGGGACCCAGTACTTC
TRBD1	few	TRBV7-2	TRBJ1-1	CASSLGTVMNTEAFF	TGTGCCAGCAGCCTTGGGACAGTCATGAACACTGAAGCTTTCTTT
NA	few	TRBV2	TRBJ2-1	CASRTVSEQFF	TGTGCCAGCCGGACGGTTAGTGAGCAGTTCTTC
TRBD2	NA	TRBV12-3/TRBV12-4	TRBJ2-5	CASSLNLAGGGQETQYF	TGTGCCAGCAGTTTGAATCTAGCGGGGGGGGGCCAAGAGACCCAGTACTTC
NA	few	TRBV2	TRBJ2-1	CASSEPLNQRQFF	TGTGCCAGCAGTGAACCGCTAAATCAGAGGCAGTTCTTC
NA	many	TRBV12-3/TRBV12-4	TRBJ1-5	CASSLERRNQPQHF	TGTGCCAGCAGTTTGGAACGTAGGAATCAGCCCCAGCATTTT
NA	few	TRBV2	TRBJ2-7	CASSEAGTRSQYSYEQYF	TGTGCCAGCAGTGAAGCGGGGACCCGGTCACAGTACTCCTACGAGCAGTACTTC
NA	few	TRBV12-3/TRBV12-4	TRBJ2-5	CASSLAAGAETQYF	TGTGCCAGCAGTTTAGCTGCGGGGGCAGAGACCCAGTACTTC
NA	NA	TRBV5-1	TRBJ2-2	CASSLAAGMNTGELFF	TGCGCCAGCAGCTTGGCGGCGGGCATGAACACCGGGGAGCTGTTTTTT
NA	NA	TRBV6-2/TRBV6-3	TRBJ2-7	CASASKTYEQYF	TGTGCCAGCGCCTCAAAAACCTACGAGCAGTACTTC
NA	once	TRBV20-1	TRBJ2-3	CSARNLGGAGTDTQYF	TGCAGTGCTAGGAACCTGGGGGGGGCCGGCACAGATACGCAGTATTTT
NA	NA	TRBV4-1	TRBJ1-2	CASSQEAMGLAAGYTF	TGCGCCAGCAGCCAAGAGGCTATGGGTCTGGCGGCAGGCTACACCTTC
NA	few	TRBV7-9	TRBJ1-2	CASSLVQVTSYGYTF	TGTGCCAGCAGCTTAGTGCAGGTTACCTCCTATGGCTACACCTTC
NA	few	TRBV7-9	TRBJ2-3	CASTITDTQYF	TGTGCCAGCACGATCACAGATACGCAGTATTTT
NA	NA	TRBV18	TRBJ1-3	CASSPSGAYGNTIYF	TGTGCCAGCTCACCATCGGGGGCATACGGAAACACCATATATTTT
NA	few	TRBV4-1	TRBJ1-5	CASSPSGRGSNQPQHF	TGCGCCAGCAGCCCATCAGGGAGGGGTTCGAATCAGCCCCAGCATTTT
NA	NA	TRBV4-2	TRBJ2-1	CASRGIATNEQFF	TGTGCCAGCAGGGGGATAGCGACCAATGAGCAGTTCTTC
TRBD2	few	TRBV20-1	TRBJ2-5	CSAAAFRSGGEETQYF	TGCAGTGCCGCCGCCTTCAGGAGCGGGGGAGAGGAGACCCAGTACTTC
NA	few	TRBV12-5	TRBJ2-2	CASGLRETGELFF	TGTGCTAGTGGTTTGAGGGAAACCGGGGAGCTGTTTTTT
NA	few	TRBV7-8	TRBJ2-1	CAKGKKGGNEQFF	TGTGCCAAGGGGAAAAAGGGCGGCAATGAGCAGTTCTTC
NA	many	TRBV20-1	TRBJ1-3	CSAITPGPSGDTIYF	TGCAGTGCTATCACGCCGGGACCCTCCGGGGACACCATATATTTT
NA	NA	TRBV12-3/TRBV12-4	TRBJ1-5	CASSLGEGIVGQPQHF	TGTGCCAGCAGTTTAGGGGAAGGGATCGTCGGCCAGCCCCAGCATTTT
TRBD1	few	TRBV30	TRBJ1-2	CAWSRVRQGHGYTF	TGTGCCTGGAGTAGGGTTCGACAGGGCCATGGCTACACCTTC
NA	few	TRBV6-5	TRBJ1-4	CASSLTRKELFF	TGTGCCAGCAGCCTTACGAGGAAGGAACTGTTTTTT
NA	NA	TRBV18	TRBJ2-7	CASSPVASDSEQYF	TGTGCCAGCTCACCAGTCGCTAGCGACAGCGAGCAGTACTTC
NA	few	TRBV5-1	TRBJ1-2	CASNLAPSNYGYTF	TGCGCCAGCAACCTCGCTCCCAGTAACTATGGCTACACCTTC
TRBD2	many	TRBV28	TRBJ2-5	CASSSERGSLGKETQYF	TGTGCCAGCAGTTCGGAGCGGGGGTCACTAGGAAAAGAGACCCAGTACTTC